The 6 T cell receptor beta chains below were found in one sample sequenced in a study of T cell responses to AZD1222 COVID-19 vaccine listed by TCRdb under 2021. The time point tag for this specimen amounts to: baseline before first vaccination. The library was obtained by the immunoSEQ multiplex PCR assay. TCRdb holds this immuneACCESS table with in-frame rearrangements only. Some clones are missing; in checked studies, unresolved V genes explain under half, and the rest has no known cause. In this sample the table shows about 140,000 clones, 80% to 95% of which occur a single time. The leading ten clones occupy around 5.1% of the sample. The specimen comprised peripheral blood, sampled on day 0 of AZD1222 vaccination. The receptors here all came from an adult in good health.

V is TRBV19 and J is TRBJ2-5; tentatively, D is TRBD2 (6 bases). V was clipped by 7 bases and J by 0 bases, with 15 bases between them. Germline values: CDR1 LNHDA, CDR2 SQIVND (reference sequence). The length of the CDR3 is 15 residues. CDR3 amino acids: CASMGTDWYQETQYF. CDR3 nucleotide sequence: TGTGCCAGTATGGGGACTGACTGGTACCAAGAGACCCAGTACTTC.

V usage is TRBV10-3 and J usage is TRBJ1-5; D remains ambiguous. Germline V gene lookup returns CDR1 ENHRY and CDR2 SYGVKD. Trimming left V 0 bases short and J 2 bases short, with 11 bases between. The CDR3 runs 16 residues. In nucleotides, the CDR3 is TGTGCCATCAGTGAGTCGAAGGCTTACGGCAATCAGCCCCAGCATTTT. Protein sequence: CAISESKAYGNQPQHF.

This clone has a single count. The rearrangement uses TRBV4-2 and TRBJ2-1, with unresolved D. This CDR3 contains 16 residues. V lost 1 base and J 5 bases, leaving 15 bases between the germline ends. Germline V lookup: CDR1 LGHNA, CDR2 YNFKEQ. The CDR3 is CASSQASTGLNNEQFF. The CDR3 nucleotides are TGTGCCAGCAGCCAAGCTTCCACGGGCTTGAACAATGAGCAGTTCTTC.

This clone was seen just once. This chain links TRBV5-6 with TRBJ1-1; the D gene is possibly TRBD1 (6 bases). This CDR3 comprises 14 residues. The V gene's germline CDR1 is SGHDT and CDR2 YYEEEE. Trimming shortened V by 0 bases and J by 5 bases, and 11 bases separated the two germline ends. CDR3 nucleotide sequence: TGTGCCAGCAGCTTGGTGAACAGGGTTACTGAAGCTTTCTTT. This sequence encodes CASSLVNRVTEAFF.

This chain connects TRBV5-1 to TRBJ2-5; D may be TRBD1 or TRBD2 (6 bases each). The CDR3 length is 14 residues. Germline assignment: CDR1 SGHRS and CDR2 YFSETQ. Trimming removed 2 bases from V and 5 bases from J, with 13 bases in between. CDR3 sequence reads: CASSFEGGYETQYF. In nucleotides, the CDR3 is TGCGCCAGCAGCTTCGAGGGGGGTTATGAGACCCAGTACTTC.

The chain recombines TRBV27 with TRBJ2-2; 14 bases map to TRBD2. Germline-derived CDR1 and CDR2 are MNHEY and SMNVEV (reference sequence). V gave up 5 bases and J gave up 4 bases; unmatched junction bases: 12. The CDR3 covers 19 residues. The DNA for the CDR3 is TGTGCCAGCAGTGCGATACAAGGGACTAGCGGGGGATTCACCGGGGAGCTGTTTTTT. Its protein product is CASSAIQGTSGGFTGELFF.